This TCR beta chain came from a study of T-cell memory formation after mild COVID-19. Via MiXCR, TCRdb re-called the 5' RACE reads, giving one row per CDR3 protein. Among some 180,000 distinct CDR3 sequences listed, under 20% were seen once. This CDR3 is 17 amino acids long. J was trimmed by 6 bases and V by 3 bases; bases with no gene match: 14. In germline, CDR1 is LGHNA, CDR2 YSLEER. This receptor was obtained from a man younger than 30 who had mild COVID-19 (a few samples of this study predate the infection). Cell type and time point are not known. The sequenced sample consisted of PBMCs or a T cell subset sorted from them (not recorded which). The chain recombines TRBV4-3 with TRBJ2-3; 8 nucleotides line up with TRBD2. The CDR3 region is CASSQAYGGGAADTQYF. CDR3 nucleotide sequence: TGCGCCAGCAGCCAGGCCTACGGGGGGGGTGCGGCTGATACGCAGTATTTT.